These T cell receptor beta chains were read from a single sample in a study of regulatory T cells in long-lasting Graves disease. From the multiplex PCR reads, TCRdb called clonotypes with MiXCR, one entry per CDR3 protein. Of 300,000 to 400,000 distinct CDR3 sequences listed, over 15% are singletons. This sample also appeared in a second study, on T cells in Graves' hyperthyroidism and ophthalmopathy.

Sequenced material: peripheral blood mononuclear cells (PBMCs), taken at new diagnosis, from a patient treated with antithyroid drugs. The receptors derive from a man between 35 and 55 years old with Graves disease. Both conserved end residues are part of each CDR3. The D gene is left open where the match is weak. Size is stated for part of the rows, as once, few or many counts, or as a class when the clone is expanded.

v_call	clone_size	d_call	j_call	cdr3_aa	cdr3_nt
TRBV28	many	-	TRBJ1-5	CASIGWAGNQPQHF	TGTGCCAGCATTGGATGGGCGGGGAATCAGCCCCAGCATTTT
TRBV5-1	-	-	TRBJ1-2	CASSFTGLGYTF	TGCGCCAGCAGTTTCACCGGGCTAGGCTACACCTTC
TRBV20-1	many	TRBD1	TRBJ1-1	CSAMGDRADTEAFF	TGCAGTGCCATGGGTGACAGGGCCGACACTGAAGCTTTCTTT
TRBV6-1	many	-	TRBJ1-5	CASSEVSGNNQPQHF	TGTGCCAGCAGTGAAGTTTCCGGTAACAATCAGCCCCAGCATTTT
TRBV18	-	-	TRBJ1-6	CASSPDRAGRNSPLHF	TGTGCCAGCTCACCGGATCGGGCAGGGCGTAATTCACCCCTCCACTTT
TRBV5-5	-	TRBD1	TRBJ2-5	CAGSWGTVISETQYF	TGTGCCGGCAGCTGGGGGACAGTGATATCGGAGACCCAGTACTTC
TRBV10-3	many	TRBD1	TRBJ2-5	CAISGKDRGLPETQYF	TGTGCCATCAGTGGTAAAGACAGGGGGCTCCCAGAGACCCAGTACTTC
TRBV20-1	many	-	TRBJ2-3	CSAYALLPPGTDTQYF	TGCAGTGCTTACGCGCTATTGCCGCCGGGCACAGATACGCAGTATTTT
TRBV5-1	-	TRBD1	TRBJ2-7	CASSLGSPDRGAEQYF	TGCGCCAGCAGCTTGGGTTCCCCGGACAGGGGTGCCGAGCAGTACTTC
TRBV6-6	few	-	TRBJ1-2	CVSSSGSPGYTF	TGTGTCAGCAGTTCAGGGTCGCCTGGCTACACCTTC
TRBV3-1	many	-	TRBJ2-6	CASSQGRWGARSNSGANVLTF	TGTGCCAGCAGCCAAGGACGTTGGGGGGCGCGGAGCAACTCTGGGGCCAACGTCCTGACTTTC
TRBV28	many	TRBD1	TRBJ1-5	CASSLWGTGTQPQHF	TGTGCCAGCAGTTTATGGGGGACAGGGACCCAGCCCCAGCATTTT
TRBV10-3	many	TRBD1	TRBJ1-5	CATAGGQSNQPQHF	TGTGCCACCGCAGGGGGGCAAAGCAATCAGCCCCAGCATTTT
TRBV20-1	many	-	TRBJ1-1	CSASPSMNTEAFF	TGCAGTGCTAGCCCCAGCATGAACACTGAAGCTTTCTTT
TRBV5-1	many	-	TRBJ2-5	CASSPTMQETQYF	TGCGCCAGCAGCCCCACAATGCAAGAGACCCAGTACTTC
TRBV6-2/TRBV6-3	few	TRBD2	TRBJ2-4	CASTYFCDCRAGVNIQYF	TGTGCCAGCACCTACTTTTGTGATTGCAGGGCGGGGGTAAACATTCAGTACTTC
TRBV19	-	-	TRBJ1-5	CASTPQGQIFNQPQHF	TGTGCCAGTACCCCACAGGGACAAATCTTCAATCAGCCCCAGCATTTT
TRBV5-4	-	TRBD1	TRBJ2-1	CANGGTGDNEQFF	TGTGCCAACGGAGGGACAGGCGACAATGAGCAGTTCTTC
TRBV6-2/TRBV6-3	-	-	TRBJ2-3	CASRDPPKDTQYF	TGTGCCAGCAGGGACCCCCCAAAAGATACGCAGTATTTT
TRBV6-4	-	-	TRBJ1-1	CASSDGGSEAFF	TGTGCCAGCAGTGACGGTGGGAGTGAAGCTTTCTTT
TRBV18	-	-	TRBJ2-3	CASSKTGPGSHTDTQYF	TGTGCCAGCTCAAAAACAGGACCGGGATCACACACAGATACGCAGTATTTT
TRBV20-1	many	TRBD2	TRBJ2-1	CSARAPPSGGLIEQFF	TGCAGTGCTAGAGCTCCCCCTAGCGGGGGTTTGATTGAGCAGTTCTTC
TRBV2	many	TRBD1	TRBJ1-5	CASSPDRISNQPQHF	TGTGCCAGCAGTCCGGACAGGATCAGCAATCAGCCCCAGCATTTT
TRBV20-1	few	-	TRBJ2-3	CSAPDSRVSTDTQYF	TGCAGTGCCCCGGACTCGCGGGTGAGCACAGATACGCAGTATTTT
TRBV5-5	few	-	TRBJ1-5	CASSLEADYSNQPQHF	TGTGCCAGCAGCTTGGAGGCAGATTATAGCAATCAGCCCCAGCATTTT
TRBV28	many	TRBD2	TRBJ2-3	CAHGTSGGAQSDTQYF	TGTGCCCACGGGACTAGCGGGGGGGCCCAGTCAGATACGCAGTATTTT
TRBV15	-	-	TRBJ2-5	CATSREGGWETQYF	TGTGCCACCAGCAGAGAAGGGGGATGGGAGACCCAGTACTTC
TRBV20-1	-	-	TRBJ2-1	CSVVYNEQFF	TGCAGTGTCGTCTACAATGAGCAGTTCTTC
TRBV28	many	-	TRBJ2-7	CASSHPPWRWTYEQYF	TGTGCCAGCAGTCACCCCCCATGGCGGTGGACCTACGAGCAGTACTTC
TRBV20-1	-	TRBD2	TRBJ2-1	CSAESPESAGGHNEQFF	TGCAGTGCCGAATCCCCCGAATCGGCGGGGGGGCACAATGAGCAGTTCTTC
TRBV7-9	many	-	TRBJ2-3	CASTLGLAIDTQYF	TGTGCCAGCACCTTGGGGCTAGCAATAGATACGCAGTATTTT
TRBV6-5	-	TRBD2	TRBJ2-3	CASSYSKRGGTDTQYF	TGTGCCAGCAGTTACTCGAAGCGGGGGGGGACAGATACGCAGTATTTT
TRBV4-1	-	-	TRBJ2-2	CASSRNTGFGGELFF	TGCGCCAGCAGCAGGAACACAGGGTTTGGCGGGGAGCTGTTTTTT
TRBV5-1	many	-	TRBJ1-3	CASSLVTGALSGNTIYF	TGCGCCAGCAGCTTGGTAACGGGGGCTTTATCTGGAAACACCATATATTTT
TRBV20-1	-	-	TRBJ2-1	CSAIAPRGDRNEQFF	TGCAGTGCGATCGCCCCGAGGGGGGACAGAAATGAGCAGTTCTTC
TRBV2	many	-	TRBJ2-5	CASTKDLQETQYF	TGTGCCAGCACAAAGGACCTACAAGAGACCCAGTACTTC
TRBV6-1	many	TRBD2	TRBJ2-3	CASRVAGGSTDTQYF	TGTGCCAGCAGGGTAGCGGGGGGAAGCACAGATACGCAGTATTTT
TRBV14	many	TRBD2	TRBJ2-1	CASSPPGGPRDEQFF	TGTGCCAGCAGCCCGCCGGGGGGGCCTCGGGATGAGCAGTTCTTC
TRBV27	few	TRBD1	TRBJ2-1	CASSRRDRGRYNEQFF	TGTGCCAGCAGTCGCCGGGACAGGGGGCGGTACAATGAGCAGTTCTTC